In its sample, the clone carrying this TCR beta chain was seen a few times. The sample is drawn from a study of T-cell reconstitution after alpha-beta-depleted transplantation in children. Preparation of the TCRbeta library was carried out with unique molecular identifiers. MiXCR was run by TCRdb on the PCR reads, yielding one entry per CDR3 protein. The sample shows under 300,000 distinct CDR3 sequences, about 9.9% of them seen only once. Trimming shortened V by 0 bases and J by 1 base, and 16 bases separated the two germline ends. The CDR3 has 17 residues. CDR1 is SGDLS and CDR2 is YYNGEE in the germline V gene.

This specimen consisted of peripheral blood, obtained 180 days after TCRalphabeta/CD19-depleted stem cell transplant. The chain joins TRBV9 to TRBJ2-5, with D possibly being TRBD1 (6 bases). This TCR was recovered from a male patient between 2 and 10 years old who had a stem cell transplant for chronic granulomatous disease, so the T cells may come from the graft donor. CDR3: CASSVAWSLGGQETQYF. The CDR3 bases are TGTGCCAGCAGCGTAGCTTGGTCCTTAGGGGGCCAAGAGACCCAGTACTTC. The full variable domain, with the rest looked up from reference TRBV9 and TRBJ2-5, is DSGVTQTPKHLITATGQRVTLRCSPRSGDLSVYWYQQSLDQGLQFLIQYYNGEERAKGNILERFSAQQFPDLHSELNLSSLELGDSALYFCASSVAWSLGGQETQYFGPGTRLLVL.